This T cell receptor (beta chain) was identified during a study of spatial heterogeneity in lung cancer. Whole-study results and caveats: Detection of ubiquitous tumor TCRs in blood was higher at resection than follow-up.

The sample's time point: blood at routine non-recurrence follow-up after resection. The V gene's germline CDR1 is SGHTA and CDR2 FQGNSA. V lost 3 bases, J lost 7 bases, and 9 bases stayed unmatched. This CDR3 spans 16 amino acids. Individual TCR cDNA molecules each bore their own unique molecular identifier. TCRdb re-analysed the 5' RACE reads in MiXCR, keeping a single row per CDR3 protein. The sample carries about 94,000 distinct CDR3 sequences, roughly 21% recorded once. The sample holds a few counts of this clonotype. Its antigen is currently unknown. The genes are TRBV7-2 and TRBJ2-2; 9 nucleotides match TRBD2. This TCR was sampled from a male donor with early-stage non-small cell lung cancer. This specimen consisted of PBMCs, obtained at follow-up. As DNA, the CDR3 is TGTGCCAGCAGCTTTATCCTAGCGGGGACGGTCGGGGAGCTGTTTTTT. Protein sequence: CASSFILAGTVGELFF. Drawing the rest from reference TRBV7-2 and TRBJ2-2, the complete variable domain is GAGVSQSPSNKVTEKGKDVELRCDPISGHTALYWYRQSLGQGLEFLIYFQGNSAPDKSGLPSDRFSAERTGGSVSTLTIQRTQQEDSAVYLCASSFILAGTVGELFFGEGSRLTVL.